These 12 T cell receptor beta chains were sequenced from one sample in a study of blood T cell repertoires in COVID-19. Method: immunoSEQ multiplex PCR; TCRdb's copy keeps in-frame clones and lacks some. The sample lists tens of thousands of clones; 65% to 85% were seen once. Material: peripheral blood. These receptors all come from a woman in her sixties with acute or convalescent COVID-19.

The CDR3 sequence is CASSSQTSGFFYEQYF. As DNA, the CDR3 is TGTGCCAGCAGTTCACAGACTAGCGGGTTCTTCTACGAGCAGTACTTC. The chain combines TRBV28 with TRBJ2-7, with 10 bases lining up with TRBD2. With V trimmed by 4 bases and J by 3 bases, 9 bases remained unmatched. The CDR3 runs to 16 residues. Germline-derived CDR1 and CDR2 are MDHEN and SYDVKM.

The V call is TRBV6-6, the J call TRBJ1-1; a possible D gene is TRBD1 (5 bases). The CDR3 contains 14 residues. V lost 2 bases to trimming and J lost 5 bases, with 12 bases between them. In germline, CDR1 is MNHNY, CDR2 SVGAGI (reference sequence). This CDR3 is CASSYLRGGTEAFF. The CDR3 DNA sequence: TGTGCCAGCAGTTACCTACGGGGGGGTACTGAAGCTTTCTTT.

The rearrangement links TRBV4-2 to TRBJ2-1, with 9 bases identical to TRBD2. This CDR3 comprises 17 residues. Germline CDR1 reads LGHNA; CDR2 reads YNFKEQ. V shed 0 bases, J shed 6 bases, and the junction held 9 bases outside the gene matches. CDR3 amino acids: CASSQDPSSGGTNEQFF. The CDR3 nucleotides are TGTGCCAGCAGCCAAGATCCTTCCAGCGGGGGGACCAATGAGCAGTTCTTC.

This clone was observed a single time. The genes are TRBV7-3 and TRBJ2-5, with a possible D match to TRBD1 (5 bases). This CDR3 is 14 amino acids long. Germline V gene lookup returns CDR1 SGHTA and CDR2 FQGTGA. V was trimmed by 5 bases and J by 4 bases, leaving 14 bases between them. DNA for the CDR3: TGTGCCAGCAGCCTCACTGGGCAGGGAGAGACCCAGTACTTC. This translates into CASSLTGQGETQYF.

In this sample, this clone turned up once. The V call is TRBV6-5, the J call TRBJ1-4; no reliable D call. V was cut by 5 bases and J by 10 bases, with 14 bases left in between. In germline, CDR1 is MNHEY, CDR2 SVGAGI. CDR3 length: 13 residues. CDR3 nucleotide sequence: TGTGCCAGCAGTCCCACTATGGCCCGAAAACTGTTTTTT. Translated: CASSPTMARKLFF.

The chain links TRBV19 to TRBJ2-7; 7 nucleotides align to TRBD2. The germline V gene has CDR1 LNHDA and CDR2 SQIVND (reference sequence). V lost 8 bases, J lost 7 bases, and 8 bases stayed unmatched. The CDR3 runs 12 residues. CDR3 protein: CASGLGGGEQYF. CDR3 nucleotide sequence: TGTGCCAGTGGGCTGGGCGGGGGTGAGCAGTACTTC.

V gene TRBV20-1 combines with J gene TRBJ1-1; possible D gene TRBD1, 5 bases. The length of the CDR3 is 8 residues. Germline CDR1 and CDR2: DFQATT and SNEGSKA (reference sequence). The V gene lost 6 bases and the J gene lost 13 bases, with 9 bases spanning the gap. CDR3 coding DNA: TGCAGTGCAAATAGGGGTTTCTTT. Translated, it gives CSANRGFF.

This chain joins TRBV6-5 and TRBJ1-4, with D tentatively TRBD1 (6 bases). The CDR3 spans 15 residues. The germline gives CDR1 MNHEY, CDR2 SVGAGI. Trimming shortened V by 4 bases and J by 6 bases, and 15 bases separated the two germline ends. CDR3 amino acids: CASSLGQSLHEKLFF. The CDR3 DNA reads TGTGCCAGCAGTTTAGGACAGTCCCTTCATGAAAAACTGTTTTTT.

This chain joins TRBV23-1 and TRBJ1-2; tentatively, D is TRBD1 (5 bases). TRBV23-1 is classed as an ORF, of uncertain function. There are 13 residues in the CDR3. The V end lost 0 bases, the J end lost 8 bases, and 10 bases lay between the germline ends. The DNA of the CDR3 is TGCGCCAGCAGTCAATCGGAGGGGAACGGCTACACCTTC. Residues: CASSQSEGNGYTF.

This chain uses TRBV24-1 with TRBJ1-5; D gene ambiguous. Trimming cost V 1 base and J 4 bases, with 4 bases left between them. This CDR3 is 13 amino acids long. The germline V gene encodes CDR1 KGHDR and CDR2 SFDVKD. CDR3 in amino acids: CATSDFTNQPQHF. The CDR3 DNA follows: TGTGCCACCAGTGATTTCACTAATCAGCCCCAGCATTTT.

The rearrangement joins TRBV18 to TRBJ1-3, with D uncertain. CDR3 length equals 14 residues. Germline V lookup: CDR1 KGHSH, CDR2 LQKENI. The V end was cut by 4 bases, the J end by 6 bases, with 13 bases between. The CDR3 loop is CASSLAVAENTIYF. CDR3 coding DNA: TGTGCCAGCTCACTTGCGGTGGCTGAAAACACCATATATTTT.

The chain is built from TRBV4-1 and TRBJ1-4, with 7 bases matching TRBD1. This CDR3 spans 15 amino acids. Losses at the gene ends were 0 bases for V and 6 bases for J; bases not matched to a gene: 4. Germline CDR1 MGHRA, CDR2 YSYEKL. The CDR3 reads CASSQEGRGDEKLFF. DNA of the CDR3: TGCGCCAGCAGCCAAGAGGGCAGGGGGGATGAAAAACTGTTTTTT.